One and the same sample provided the 19 T cell receptor beta chains below, sequenced in a study of blood T cell repertoires in COVID-19. TCRdb keeps only in-frame clones here, not all; method: immunoSEQ multiplex PCR. Among 300,000 to 350,000 clones listed, roughly 89% were seen once. Sequencing was done on a sample of peripheral blood. The receptors stem from a woman aged 40 to 50 with COVID-19, enrolled during active disease.

This clone has a handful of counts. V and J are TRBV27 and TRBJ1-1; TRBD1 aligns across 7 bases. Losses at the gene ends were 3 bases for V and 4 bases for J; bases not matched to a gene: 5. This CDR3 has 14 amino acids. CDR1 and CDR2 (germline): MNHEY, SMNVEV (reference sequence). This CDR3 reads CASSFARGSTEAFF. DNA for the CDR3: TGTGCCAGCAGTTTCGCCAGGGGGAGCACTGAAGCTTTCTTT.

The chain combines TRBV11-2 with TRBJ2-6; 7 bases fit TRBD1. Germline CDR1 and CDR2: SGHAT and FQNNGV. This CDR3 comprises 17 residues. The junction had 7 bases not matched to a gene; V was cut back by 5 bases and J by 0 bases. The CDR3: CASSPGTVISGANVLTF. The CDR3 DNA reads TGTGCCAGCAGCCCCGGGACAGTGATCTCTGGGGCCAACGTCCTGACTTTC.

The J gene is TRBJ1-5, the V gene TRBV5-8; 12 nucleotides align to TRBD1. From germline, CDR1 is SGHTS and CDR2 YDEGEE. CDR3 size: 16 residues. V shed 7 bases, J shed 2 bases, and the junction held 7 bases outside the gene matches. The CDR3 coding sequence is TGTGCCAGCGCCGGGACAGGGGGCTGGGGCAATCAGCCCCAGCATTTT. As protein: CASAGTGGWGNQPQHF.

Notes on this clone: The identical CDR3 is also encoded by other nucleotide sequences in the sample. J is TRBJ1-2 and V is TRBV28; 10 nucleotides line up with TRBD1. The ends lost 4 bases at V and 4 bases at J; junction bases unmatched: 3. The CDR3 is made up of 14 amino acids. CDR1 and CDR2 (germline): MDHEN, SYDVKM. For the CDR3, the DNA is TGTGCCAGCAGTTCCGGGACAGGGGCCTATGGCTACACCTTC. This codes for CASSSGTGAYGYTF.

This chain joins TRBV19 and TRBJ1-4, with TRBD1 as a possible D gene (5 bases). V shed 4 bases and J shed 7 bases, with 10 bases lying between them. The CDR3 is 13 amino acids. The germline V gene has CDR1 LNHDA and CDR2 SQIVND (reference sequence). CDR3 region: CASSRQGGEKLFF. CDR3 sequence (DNA): TGTGCCAGTAGTAGGCAGGGTGGTGAAAAACTGTTTTTT.

This rearrangement joins TRBV28 to TRBJ2-1; 13 nucleotides agree with TRBD2. J lost 7 bases, V lost 10 bases, and 10 bases had no gene match. Germline CDR1 MDHEN, CDR2 SYDVKM. The CDR3 runs 15 residues. The CDR3 loop is CATRTSGGYRNEQFF. CDR3 nucleotides: TGTGCCACCCGGACTAGCGGGGGTTATAGGAATGAGCAGTTCTTC.

This rearrangement joins TRBV7-9 to TRBJ1-4; no clear D gene. Germline V gene data show CDR1 as SEHNR and CDR2 as FQNEAQ (reference sequence). Trimming removed 1 base from V and 7 bases from J, with 10 bases in between. This CDR3 has 14 amino acids. CDR3 coding DNA: TGTGCCAGCAGCTTAGGTCGGGGAATTGAAAAACTGTTTTTT. Translating gives CASSLGRGIEKLFF.

The rearrangement uses TRBV30 and TRBJ1-6, with TRBD1 matching 7 bases. Germline V lookup: CDR1 GTSNPN, CDR2 SVGIG (reference sequence). V shed 0 bases and J 9 bases; nucleotides not matched to a gene: 8. The CDR3 has 15 amino acids. The CDR3 DNA is TGTGCCTGGAGTGTGTCCGACAGGGCCGCTTCACCCCTCCACTTT. Protein sequence: CAWSVSDRAASPLHF.

The chain links TRBV20-1 to TRBJ2-3, with 9 bases that match TRBD2. Trimming removed 3 bases from V and 1 base from J; junction bases left unmatched: 8. CDR1 DFQATT and CDR2 SNEGSKA come from the germline V gene (reference sequence). CDR3 length: 16 amino acids. CDR3 region: CSASRAGGPGTDTQYF. In DNA, the CDR3 is TGCAGTGCTAGTCGAGCGGGAGGACCCGGCACAGATACGCAGTATTTT.

The chain combines TRBV6-4 with TRBJ1-1; unclear D gene. The CDR3 sequence is 13 residues long. V lost 6 bases and J 0 bases, leaving 8 bases between the germline ends. Germline V gene data show CDR1 as MRHNA and CDR2 as SNTAGT. CDR3 nucleotide sequence: TGTGCCAGCAGCCCCCAGATGAACACTGAAGCTTTCTTT. This translates into CASSPQMNTEAFF.

The chain employs TRBV28 and TRBJ2-5; D call uncertain. Germline lookup yields CDR1 MDHEN and CDR2 SYDVKM. The V end was cut by 5 bases, the J end by 4 bases, with 8 bases between. CDR3 length: 12 amino acids. CDR3 in amino acids: CASSPPSETQYF. In DNA, the CDR3 is TGTGCCAGCAGTCCCCCCTCAGAGACCCAGTACTTC. Variable domain in full (rest from reference TRBV28 and TRBJ2-5): DVKVTQSSRYLVKRTGEKVFLECVQDMDHENMFWYRQDPGLGLRLIYFSYDVKMKEKGDIPEGYSVSREKKERFSLILESASTNQTSMYLCASSPPSETQYFGPGTRLLVL.

This rearrangement joins TRBV6-4 to TRBJ1-6; D remains ambiguous. Germline V lookup: CDR1 MRHNA, CDR2 SNTAGT. The CDR3 contains 13 residues. V was cut by 5 bases and J by 4 bases, with 6 bases left in between. The CDR3: CASSREYNSPLHF. The CDR3 DNA reads as TGTGCCAGCAGTCGGGAGTATAATTCACCCCTCCACTTT.

This rearrangement joins TRBV7-2 to TRBJ2-2, with a possible D match to TRBD1 (6 bases). The V gene's germline CDR1 is SGHTA and CDR2 FQGNSA. Between the trimmed V and J ends, which lost 6 bases and 2 bases, there was a span of 10 bases. The CDR3 has 14 residues. CDR3 sequence (DNA): TGTGCCAGCAGAACAGGGTATAACACCGGGGAGCTGTTTTTT. Its translation is CASRTGYNTGELFF.

The chain couples TRBV2 to TRBJ1-5; D is possibly TRBD1 (6 bases). The V gene lost 7 bases and the J gene lost 5 bases, with 12 bases spanning the gap. The CDR3 totals 13 residues. Germline loops: CDR1 SNHLY, CDR2 FYNNEI. The DNA of the CDR3 is TGTGCCAGCAAGGTTTCAGGGGATCAGCCCCAGCATTTT. Encoded protein: CASKVSGDQPQHF.

The CDR3 DNA is TGTGCCAGCAGGGTCCGGGACAGGGTCTACGAGCAGTACTTC. It is translated as CASRVRDRVYEQYF. The chain links TRBV2 to TRBJ2-7, with 9 bases fitting TRBD1. The CDR3 length is 14 residues. V shed 6 bases, J shed 3 bases, and the junction held 6 bases outside the gene matches. Germline lookup yields CDR1 SNHLY and CDR2 FYNNEI.

This clone has only a few counts. The chain recombines TRBV7-9 with TRBJ1-6; D unclear. The germline V and J ends were trimmed by 1 base and 10 bases, with 11 bases remaining between them. The V gene's germline CDR1 is SEHNR and CDR2 FQNEAQ (reference sequence). The CDR3 is made up of 14 amino acids. The DNA of the CDR3 is TGTGCCAGCAGCTTAGAAGAGAGAAACTCACCCCTCCACTTT. Its protein product is CASSLEERNSPLHF.

The CDR3, as DNA: TGTGCCAGCAGTTTATTACTAGCGGGAGGCCCAAATTCACTTCATACGCAGTATTTT. Protein sequence: CASSLLLAGGPNSLHTQYF. The chain has TRBV28 and TRBJ2-3, with TRBD2 matching 12 bases. The trim removed 1 base at V and 7 bases at J, leaving 15 bases unmatched. CDR1 is MDHEN, CDR2 SYDVKM, per germline. The CDR3 is 19 residues long.

Notes on this clone: The germline gene is not matched at one end of the junction; a read error may be the cause. The gene calls are TRBV20-1 and TRBJ2-5, with D hard to call. Germline V gives CDR1 DFQATT, CDR2 SNEGSKA (reference sequence). There are 11 residues in the CDR3. This CDR3 reads CSARDQATQYF. CDR3 DNA sequence: TGCAGTGCTAGAGATCAAGCGACCCAGTACTTC.

The chain employs TRBV10-3 and TRBJ1-1, with D possibly matching TRBD1 (5 bases). Germline CDR1 is ENHRY and CDR2 is SYGVKD. Trimming took off 10 bases at V and 2 bases at J, with 14 bases between the two ends. The CDR3 runs 13 residues. The CDR3 DNA reads TGTGCCACCCGCGGGGGTCAAAACACTGAAGCTTTCTTT. It translates to CATRGGQNTEAFF.